A selection of T cell receptor beta chains follows, all from one sample in a study of T cells in Graves' hyperthyroidism and ophthalmopathy. TCRdb ran MiXCR on the multiplex PCR reads and lists one entry per CDR3 protein. The table records some 500,000 distinct CDR3 sequences, around 15% of them present only once. Source material: blood. The receptors shown here come from a woman aged 25-40 years with Graves' ophthalmopathy. CDR3s leave out the opening cysteine and the closing phenylalanine or tryptophan. D genes are given only for firm matches. Clone size is given for some rows only: seen once, a few or many times, or a class if the clone is expanded.

v_call clone_size d_call cdr3_aa
TRBV9 . . ASGMGGQAGNTIY
TRBV7-3 few TRBD2 ASSLQSAGAVVDTQY
TRBV4-2 many . ASSQNKVSTEAF
TRBV9 many . ASSATQALNTEAF
TRBV20-1 few . SASSAIRASYNEQF
TRBV7-9 many . ASSPPQGLTNNEQF
TRBV5-6 once TRBD1 ASSLLEARGHGYT
TRBV29-1 . TRBD1 SAGTGLARELF
TRBV4-3 . . ASSPLLGGAYNEQF
TRBV12-3/TRBV12-4 . TRBD1 ASTEGQANTEAF
TRBV9 . TRBD1 ASSVDRGPGNTIY
TRBV27 . . ASSLKIVRESAEAF
TRBV9 . . ASSPQGIEKLF
TRBV29-1 . . SVEDPGDYT
TRBV7-3 few . ASSTGRDTQY
TRBV7-9 few . ASSLFYTDTQY
TRBV15 . . ATSRDLSHNTEAF
TRBV12-3/TRBV12-4 many . ASSFVVGGDHEKLF
TRBV7-9 . TRBD2 ASSLVGTSVYNEQF
TRBV10-3 few . AVQTGTSYEQY
TRBV28 few . ASSTRWDTGELF
TRBV12-3/TRBV12-4 . TRBD1 ASSLITGGHSGANVLT
TRBV7-2 . TRBD2 ASSFSGRAEGQY
TRBV12-3/TRBV12-4 many TRBD2 ASRAVAGGGETQY
TRBV6-1 . . ASSEWGTPEAF
TRBV18 many . ASSLLPTDTQY
TRBV20-1 many TRBD2 SARPPLAGARKARRSTDTQY
TRBV2 many TRBD1 ASREDRGNTEAF
TRBV6-5 many TRBD1 ASSYGTGARTQY
TRBV11-2 once TRBD2 ASSSKTSGKSQY
TRBV20-1 . . SATRVNEKLF
TRBV9 . . ASTLGLMNTGELF
TRBV20-1 few . STPRDRSYEQY
TRBV7-7 . . ASSRNPGANTGELF
TRBV20-1 . TRBD2 SAAGTSGNNEQL
TRBV10-3 . TRBD2 AISLGLAGDADTQY
TRBV28 many . ASSLPKDEQF
TRBV7-8 . TRBD2 ASSSPRVRGRADEQF
TRBV6-2/TRBV6-3 . . ASRLNPNTGELF
TRBV18 . TRBD1 ASSPTGAGNTEAF
TRBV27 few . ASSFRGFNEAF
TRBV28 many . ASSPGRADRTGELF
TRBV27 . TRBD2 ASAKQGAGLAGGNEQF
TRBV4-3 few . ASSQDERNWASGANVLT
TRBV11-2 . TRBD2 ASSWGSSGRTGNGQF
TRBV7-2 few TRBD2 ASSPGTSRSSYEQY
TRBV5-1 many . ASSTDTNEQF
TRBV28 few TRBD2 ASSFSGSPGELF
TRBV12-5 few TRBD1 ASGFDRANEQF
TRBV6-1 . . ASSTGTRGLGGTQY
TRBV3-1 many . ASGQGLGQPQH
TRBV20-1 many . SAPDTNTGELF
TRBV11-2 few . ASNQQVYNEQF
TRBV6-1 . TRBD1 ASSPTLGQGSEKLF
TRBV30 many . AWSVGYPLYEQY